The 19 T cell receptor beta chains reported below all come from one sample, sequenced in a study of T cells in Graves' hyperthyroidism and ophthalmopathy. Amplified TCR beta CDR3 regions came from RNA transcripts. A first-round RT-PCR of the TCR CDR3 used the HTBI primer set. TCRdb re-analysed the multiplex PCR reads in MiXCR, keeping a single row per CDR3 protein. The table has some 270,000 distinct CDR3 sequences, roughly 22% seen once. Input material: blood. Receptors were obtained from a woman in her thirties or forties with Graves' ophthalmopathy.

This clonotype was detected only a few times. The gene calls are TRBV11-2 and TRBJ2-2, with D unresolved. From germline, CDR1 is SGHAT and CDR2 FQNNGV. Trimming cost V 1 base and J 5 bases, with 14 bases left between them. CDR3 size: 16 residues. The CDR3 spells CASSLVYTGRTGELFF. DNA for the CDR3: TGTGCCAGCAGCTTAGTATATACGGGCAGGACCGGGGAGCTGTTTTTT. Filled out from reference TRBV11-2 and TRBJ2-2, the complete variable domain reads EAGVAQSPRYKIIEKRQSVAFWCNPISGHATLYWYQQILGQGPKLLIQFQNNGVVDDSQLPKDRFSAERLKGVDSTLKIQPAKLEDSAVYLCASSLVYTGRTGELFFGEGSRLTVL.

This clonotype was observed at least ten times. This sequence joins TRBV28 and TRBJ1-2; D not certain. Germline V gives CDR1 MDHEN, CDR2 SYDVKM. This CDR3 region has 14 residues. Trimming removed 5 bases at V and 1 base at J, with 11 bases between. The CDR3 protein is CASSPWAGNYGYTF. In DNA, the CDR3 is TGTGCCAGCAGTCCATGGGCCGGTAACTATGGCTACACCTTC.

This clonotype was counted many times. V and J are TRBV28 and TRBJ2-2; D may be TRBD1 or TRBD2 (7 bases each). The CDR3 extends over 15 amino acids. Trimming stripped 6 bases from V and 2 bases from J, with 13 bases between. In germline, CDR1 is MDHEN, CDR2 SYDVKM. CDR3 nucleotide sequence: TGTGCCAGCAGGGGGGGGGACAGAAACACCGGGGAGCTGTTTTTT. This sequence encodes CASRGGDRNTGELFF.

In its sample, this clonotype was seen many times. This rearrangement joins TRBV7-8 to TRBJ2-5; weak D call: TRBD2 (6 bases). The CDR3 spans 12 residues. V was pared by 7 bases and J by 6 bases, with 12 bases between. Germline CDR1 and CDR2: SGHVS and FQNEAQ. CDR3 nucleotides: TGTGCCAGCACAGACGGGAGCAAGACCCAGTACTTC. Its protein is CASTDGSKTQYF.

This clonotype was detected many times. V usage is TRBV5-4 and J usage is TRBJ2-7; 14 bases align to TRBD2. The length of the CDR3 is 17 residues. With 3 bases clipped from V and 0 bases from J, the junction kept 5 bases outside the gene matches. CDR1 is SGHNT, CDR2 YYREEE, per germline (reference sequence). The CDR3 bases are TGTGCCAGCAGCTCGGGACTAGCGGGGGCAAACTCCTACGAGCAGTACTTC. Its translation: CASSSGLAGANSYEQYF.

The chain recombines TRBV11-2 with TRBJ2-3; D unresolved. The CDR3 has 14 residues. Germline V gene sequence: CDR1 SGHAT, CDR2 FQNNGV. Trimming left V 0 bases short and J 2 bases short, with 6 bases between. This CDR3 is CASSLDHFTDTQYF. The CDR3, as DNA: TGTGCCAGCAGCTTAGATCATTTCACAGATACGCAGTATTTT.

This clonotype was picked up many times. The chain couples TRBV2 to TRBJ2-7, with 12 bases that match TRBD2. The CDR3 consists of 15 residues. CDR1 is SNHLY and CDR2 is FYNNEI in the germline V gene. V shed 8 bases and J 6 bases; nucleotides not matched to a gene: 11. CDR3 in amino acids: CASSQSLAGGFEQYF. The CDR3 DNA reads TGTGCCAGCTCCCAAAGTCTAGCGGGAGGGTTCGAGCAGTACTTC.

This sequence joins TRBV18 and TRBJ2-2, with D uncertain. Looked up from germline, CDR1 is KGHSH and CDR2 is LQKENI. The CDR3 spans 17 residues. The germline V and J ends were trimmed by 4 bases and 3 bases, with 18 bases remaining between them. The CDR3 DNA reads TGTGCCAGCTCACTGTCGGAGTCAACGATGGACACCGGGGAGCTGTTTTTT. This encodes CASSLSESTMDTGELFF.

There are many counts of this clonotype. J is TRBJ2-5 and V is TRBV11-2; 7 bases fit TRBD1. Looked up from germline, CDR1 is SGHAT and CDR2 is FQNNGV. V was pared by 5 bases and J by 2 bases, with 5 bases of the junction left unmatched. CDR3 length: 14 amino acids. The CDR3 here is CASSQTGLQETQYF. For the CDR3, the DNA is TGTGCCAGCAGCCAGACAGGGCTGCAAGAGACCCAGTACTTC.

V usage is TRBV28 and J usage is TRBJ2-7; the match to TRBD1 covers 8 bases. J lost 4 bases, V lost 9 bases, and 5 bases had no gene match. This CDR3 spans 12 amino acids. Germline-derived CDR1 and CDR2 are MDHEN and SYDVKM. CDR3 sequence reads: CASGQGRYEQYF. CDR3 DNA: TGTGCCAGTGGACAGGGAAGGTACGAGCAGTACTTC.

The chain uses TRBV11-2 and TRBJ1-1, with D unclear. Germline V lookup: CDR1 SGHAT, CDR2 FQNNGV. The CDR3 runs to 16 residues. V gave up 2 bases and J gave up 2 bases, with 15 bases separating them. The CDR3: CASSLNGGRANTEAFF. CDR3 sequence (DNA): TGTGCCAGCAGCTTAAATGGAGGGAGGGCTAACACTGAAGCTTTCTTT.

The chain couples TRBV25-1 to TRBJ2-5, with TRBD1 matching over 11 bases. The V and J ends lost 3 bases and 6 bases, in that order; junction bases with no gene match: 6. The germline gives CDR1 MGHDK, CDR2 SYGVNS. The CDR3 length is 15 residues. CDR3 DNA: TGTGCCAGCAGTGACTGGACAGGGGGCGAAAAGACCCAGTACTTC. This sequence encodes CASSDWTGGEKTQYF.

This clonotype showed up many times. This chain connects TRBV28 to TRBJ1-3; no clear D gene. V lost 2 bases, J lost 0 bases, and 8 bases lay in between. Looked up from germline, CDR1 is MDHEN and CDR2 is SYDVKM. CDR3 length: 15 residues. CDR3 nucleotide sequence: TGTGCCAGCAGTTTACCAGGAGACTCTGGAAACACCATATATTTT. Protein: CASSLPGDSGNTIYF.

This clonotype was found many times. CDR3 nucleotides: TGTGCCAGCAGTTTTGGTACAGGGTGGTACCCTGAAGCTTTCTTT. The encoded protein is CASSFGTGWYPEAFF. The chain recombines TRBV28 with TRBJ1-1; D perhaps matches TRBD1 (6 bases). The CDR3 has 15 residues. Germline V gives CDR1 MDHEN, CDR2 SYDVKM. V shed 3 bases and J shed 6 bases, with 17 bases lying between them. The full variable domain, with the rest looked up from reference TRBV28 and TRBJ1-1, is DVKVTQSSRYLVKRTGEKVFLECVQDMDHENMFWYRQDPGLGLRLIYFSYDVKMKEKGDIPEGYSVSREKKERFSLILESASTNQTSMYLCASSFGTGWYPEAFFGQGTRLTVV.

This clonotype was observed many times. The rearrangement uses TRBV7-2 and TRBJ2-7; 12 bases fit TRBD1. The CDR3 extends over 14 amino acids. The V gene's germline CDR1 is SGHTA and CDR2 FQGNSA. J gave up 5 bases and V 5 bases, and 4 bases lay outside the gene matches. The CDR3 region has the DNA TGTGCCAGCAGCCCGGGACAGGGGGCCCACGAGCAGTACTTC. Translation: CASSPGQGAHEQYF.

The sample holds a few counts of this clonotype. One end of the junction varies from germline; a read error may be responsible. The V call is TRBV28, the J call TRBJ1-2; D might be TRBD1 (5 bases). The CDR3 runs 12 residues. Germline lookup yields CDR1 MDHEN and CDR2 SYDVKM. DNA for the CDR3: TGTGCCAGCATTCCCAGACAGTATGGCTACATCTTC. This codes for CASIPRQYGYIF.

The table lists this clonotype with many counts. The genes are TRBV30 and TRBJ2-4, with D perhaps TRBD2 (5 bases). V dropped 5 bases and J dropped 7 bases, with 9 bases sitting between them. Germline V gene lookup returns CDR1 GTSNPN and CDR2 SVGIG (reference sequence). The CDR3 runs 11 residues. The CDR3 spells CAWASGNIQYF. The CDR3 bases are TGTGCCTGGGCCAGCGGCAACATTCAGTACTTC.

This clonotype was detected many times. This rearrangement joins TRBV19 to TRBJ2-5; TRBD2 aligns across 10 bases. This CDR3 contains 14 residues. Germline V gives CDR1 LNHDA, CDR2 SQIVND (reference sequence). Trimming at V came to 5 bases and at J to 3 bases, leaving 3 bases not matched to a gene. The CDR3 reads CASSLAGVEETQYF. CDR3 bases: TGTGCCAGTAGTCTAGCGGGAGTGGAAGAGACCCAGTACTTC.

There are many counts of this clonotype. The V gene is TRBV28, the J gene TRBJ2-2; 12 bases are a match to TRBD2. V lost 4 bases and J lost 8; bases outside the gene matches: 17. Germline CDR1 is MDHEN and CDR2 is SYDVKM. The CDR3 covers 19 residues. The CDR3 DNA follows: TGTGCCAGCAGTTCAACCGTCAGACTAGCGGGAGAAGTAATAGGGGAGCTGTTTTTT. The encoded protein is CASSSTVRLAGEVIGELFF.